This T cell receptor (beta chain) was observed in a study of T cells after yellow fever vaccination. Overall study findings and caveats: Clonotypes found in both CD4 and CD8 compartments made up a small share. At around 96% for CD4 and 75% to 90% for CD8, most primary-vaccination clones showed up again after the booster. The study noted that FACS-sorted repertoires could contain abundant clonotypes contaminating from the bulk population.

Synthesis of TCR cDNA relied on 5'RACE template switching, which attached a universal primer site and UMIs. TCRdb reprocessed the 5' RACE reads with MiXCR, giving one entry per CDR3 protein. The table has some 120,000 distinct CDR3 sequences, approximately 9% seen once. The CDR3 loop spans 13 amino acids. V gave up 4 bases and J gave up 6 bases, with 12 bases separating them. The V gene's germline CDR1 is SGHKS and CDR2 YYEKEE (reference sequence). Turning to this clonotype: Its antigen is not identified.

Here the sequenced sample was CD8+ T cells sorted from PBMCs, taken on the day of the yellow fever booster vaccination. V is TRBV5-5 and J is TRBJ2-3, with D perhaps matching TRBD1 or TRBD2 (5 bases each). The TCR comes from a man aged 18 to 30 who received the YFV17D yellow fever vaccine. CDR3 region: CASSGTPGDTQYF. The DNA for the CDR3 is TGTGCCAGCAGCGGGACCCCGGGGGATACGCAGTATTTT.